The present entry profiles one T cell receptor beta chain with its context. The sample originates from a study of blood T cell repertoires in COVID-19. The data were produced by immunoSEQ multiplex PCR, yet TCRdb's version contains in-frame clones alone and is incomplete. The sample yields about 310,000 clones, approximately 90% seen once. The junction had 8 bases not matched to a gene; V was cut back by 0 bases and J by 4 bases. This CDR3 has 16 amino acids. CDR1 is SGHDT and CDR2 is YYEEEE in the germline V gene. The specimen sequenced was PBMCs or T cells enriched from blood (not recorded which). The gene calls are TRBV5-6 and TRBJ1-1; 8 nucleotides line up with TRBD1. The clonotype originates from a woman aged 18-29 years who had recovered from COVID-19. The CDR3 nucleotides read TGTGCCAGCAGCTTGGCCGAGGCAGGGGGCTTCACTGAAGCTTTCTTT. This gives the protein CASSLAEAGGFTEAFF.